This T cell receptor (beta chain) was recovered during a study of shared clonotypes between healthy human individuals (dated by TCRdb to the early 2020s). For context, the study as a whole: Two women and three men aged 18 to 49 years were included in the cohort. To estimate repertoire size and how much clonotype sharing occurs between individuals, the study deeply sequenced the blood TCR repertoires of several healthy adults. To increase sequencing depth and limit assay-specific biases, TCR repertoire library preparation and sequencing were carried out by different laboratories using diverse techniques. Leukapheresis yielded between about 0.9 and 10 billion PBMCs per donor. The research as a whole found: Sampling was restricted to blood, and TCR repertoires in tissue are likely to differ from TCR repertoires in blood. Because the study included only a small number of donors, the genetic and exposure-history diversity represented was limited. Based on pairwise subsampling, the degree of clonotype sharing among donors was expected to be affected by sequencing depth.

The CDR3 contains 15 residues, cysteine and phenylalanine counted. Only CDR3 DNA is held: 45 bases, read in frame from base 1. Compared with germline, V lacks 7 bases and J lacks 4 bases; bases without a gene match: 6. As encoded in the germline V gene, CDR1 is MNHNS while CDR2 is SASEGT. For this clone: Its antigen specificity is not known. Per-nucleotide qualities are absent, and no much larger clonotype sits a single base away.

Healthy HIV-negative adults with no recently reported acute infections or vaccinations were included as donors. Only Caucasian adults living in Nashville, Tennessee, USA were represented among the donors. For unsorted samples, tens of millions of PBMCs were counted and genomic DNA was extracted with the QIAamp DNA Blood Mini kit. Blood was obtained by leukapheresis, after which PBMCs were separated by Ficoll-Histopaque density gradient centrifugation and cryopreserved in liquid nitrogen vapor phase. TCR CDR3 regions were amplified from genomic DNA by multiplex PCR using the deep immunoSEQ assay. For each cell subset, the extracted genomic DNA was distributed evenly across all wells of several immunoSEQ 96-well plates, and each plate served as one replicate. For unsorted PBMC, approximately 310 ng genomic DNA, equal to 25,000 to 35,000 T cell genomes, was loaded into each replicate PCR. Ten immunoSEQ deep assay plates were used to sequence the unsorted PBMC genomic DNA. Purified libraries were quantified with a Qubit 3.0 fluorometer, sized on a Bioanalyzer 2100, and re-quantified with the KAPA Library Quantification kit. Every immunoSEQ 96-well plate was sequenced on a separate single-read 150-cycle Illumina NextSeq 550 flow cell. The paper's data handling went like this. Because only junctional sequences without quality scores were contained in the immunoSEQ output, filtering matching that applied to full-length reads could not be performed. Sequences were annotated with PyIR, a Python wrapper for IgBLAST v1.9, and V/J genes and CDR3 were assigned using IMGT germline references. Reads were removed for weak V/J assignments (E-value above 1e-6), missing CDR3, stop codons, out-of-frame junctions, or ambiguous translated residues. V3J clonotypes were defined as sequences sharing the same inferred V gene, J gene, and CDR3 amino acid sequence. Percentage overlap between repertoires was calculated by dividing the number of shared unique clonotypes by the size of the smaller repertoire. Richness of each repertoire was evaluated using RTK rarefaction, the Chao1 estimator, and Recon v2.1 estimates of unobserved clonotypes. TCRdb took this table from immuneACCESS and kept in-frame rearrangements with V and J called. Such tables lack part of the clones; where checked against another copy, unresolved V genes explain under half of the gap, and the rest is unexplained. The DNA was the basis for D and trimming; V, J and clone size are from that table. This sample has fewer than 650,000 clones in its table, and around 76% of those were observed once. The ten largest make up more than 10% of the sample.

Sequencing was performed on PBMCs. The rearranged segments are TRBV6-1 and TRBJ1-5, with 11 bases in between that match TRBD1. This TCR was recovered from a woman in her 40s in good health. Some clones in this sample may be carry-over from other donors' samples. The DNA sequence is given as TGTGCCAGCAAAACCGGACAGGGGGCGAATCAGCCCCAGCATTTT. This sequence encodes CASKTGQGANQPQHF.